This is a list of T cell receptor beta chains from one sample in a study of T-cell memory formation after mild COVID-19. TCRdb redid the calling of the 5' RACE reads with MiXCR, one entry per CDR3 protein. The sample lists about 350,000 distinct CDR3 sequences, roughly an eighth seen once, with about a fifth in the top ten. Sequencing was performed on PBMCs or a T cell subset sorted from them (not recorded which). These TCRs come from a man younger than 35 who had mild COVID-19 (a few samples of this study predate the infection). Cell type and time point are not known. CDR3s include the opening cysteine and the closing phenylalanine or tryptophan. The D gene is left open where the match is weak. Not all rows give a size; the values are once, few, many and, for expanded clones, a class.

J: TRBJ2-1; size: NA; D: TRBD1; V: TRBV9; CDR3: CASSPGDRENEQFF; DNA: TGTGCCAGCAGCCCAGGGGACAGGGAGAATGAGCAGTTCTTC
J: TRBJ1-1; size: NA; D: NA; V: TRBV27; CDR3: CASSLLTNTEAFF; DNA: TGTGCCAGCAGTTTACTGACGAACACTGAAGCTTTCTTT
J: TRBJ1-5; size: NA; D: TRBD1; V: TRBV6-4; CDR3: CASSETGGGQPQHF; DNA: TGTGCCAGCAGTGAAACAGGGGGCGGTCAGCCCCAGCATTTT
J: TRBJ2-5; size: NA; D: TRBD1; V: TRBV5-1; CDR3: CASSPIPSDRAQETQYF; DNA: TGCGCCAGCAGCCCCATACCATCGGACAGGGCTCAAGAGACCCAGTACTTC
J: TRBJ2-1; size: NA; D: NA; V: TRBV3-1; CDR3: CASSKAVGQYYNEQFF; DNA: TGTGCCAGCAGCAAAGCAGTGGGGCAATACTACAATGAGCAGTTCTTC
J: TRBJ2-5; size: NA; D: NA; V: TRBV6-2/TRBV6-3; CDR3: CASSRPYQETQYF; DNA: TGTGCCAGCAGCCGACCCTACCAAGAGACCCAGTACTTC
J: TRBJ2-7; size: NA; D: NA; V: TRBV11-2; CDR3: CASSLDPGREQYF; DNA: TGTGCCAGCAGCTTAGATCCGGGACGCGAGCAGTACTTC
J: TRBJ1-2; size: few; D: NA; V: TRBV6-4; CDR3: CVARGERYGYTF; DNA: TGTGTCGCTCGAGGTGAGCGGTATGGCTACACCTTC
J: TRBJ2-5; size: few; D: TRBD2; V: TRBV4-1; CDR3: CASRRGGAVGETQYF; DNA: TGCGCCAGCAGGCGCGGGGGGGCCGTAGGAGAGACCCAGTACTTC
J: TRBJ1-1; size: few; D: NA; V: TRBV3-1; CDR3: CASRLTVGTEAFF; DNA: TGTGCCAGCAGGCTCACGGTGGGAACTGAAGCTTTCTTT
J: TRBJ1-5; size: many; D: TRBD1; V: TRBV18; CDR3: CASSPDRGKNQPQHF; DNA: TGTGCCAGCTCACCGGACAGGGGGAAGAATCAGCCCCAGCATTTT
J: TRBJ1-3; size: NA; D: TRBD1; V: TRBV6-5; CDR3: CASSYRQGEIGNTIYF; DNA: TGTGCCAGCAGTTACAGGCAGGGGGAGATTGGAAACACCATATATTTT
J: TRBJ2-4; size: NA; D: NA; V: TRBV20-1; CDR3: CSARPPVSKNIQYF; DNA: TGCAGTGCTAGGCCCCCCGTGTCCAAAAACATTCAGTACTTC
J: TRBJ2-7; size: many; D: NA; V: TRBV20-1; CDR3: CSAVQGSSSYEQYF; DNA: TGCAGTGCTGTCCAAGGGTCAAGCTCCTACGAGCAGTACTTC
J: TRBJ2-2; size: few; D: NA; V: TRBV5-4; CDR3: CASSLSRQNTGELFF; DNA: TGTGCCAGCAGCTTAAGCCGACAGAACACCGGGGAGCTGTTTTTT
J: TRBJ1-1; size: NA; D: NA; V: TRBV23-1; CDR3: CATSSGPLGFF; DNA: TGCGCCACCTCTTCAGGCCCGCTGGGTTTCTTT
J: TRBJ1-3; size: NA; D: NA; V: TRBV6-5; CDR3: CASRRDSGNTIYF; DNA: TGTGCCAGCAGGCGGGACTCTGGAAACACCATATATTTT
J: TRBJ2-5; size: NA; D: NA; V: TRBV6-5; CDR3: CASSLGHASETQYF; DNA: TGTGCCAGCAGTTTGGGTCACGCATCGGAGACCCAGTACTTC
J: TRBJ2-5; size: few; D: NA; V: TRBV5-1; CDR3: CASRPDVQETQYF; DNA: TGCGCCAGCAGACCGGACGTCCAAGAGACCCAGTACTTC
J: TRBJ2-3; size: few; D: TRBD1; V: TRBV11-1; CDR3: CASRFGTGATDTQYF; DNA: TGTGCCAGCAGATTTGGGACAGGGGCCACAGATACGCAGTATTTT
J: TRBJ2-3; size: NA; D: NA; V: TRBV6-5; CDR3: CAAGSKGEWTDTQYF; DNA: TGTGCCGCAGGAAGTAAGGGGGAATGGACAGATACGCAGTATTTT
J: TRBJ2-5; size: few; D: TRBD2; V: TRBV6-2/TRBV6-3; CDR3: CASKHSGGAFSSRF; DNA: TGTGCCAGCAAACATAGCGGGGGGGCCTTTTCTAGCCGGTTC
J: TRBJ2-3; size: few; D: TRBD2; V: TRBV20-1; CDR3: CSARPGLAPDTQYF; DNA: TGCAGTGCTAGACCGGGACTAGCCCCAGATACGCAGTATTTT
J: TRBJ1-6; size: few; D: NA; V: TRBV7-6; CDR3: CASSLVWNSPLHF; DNA: TGTGCCAGCAGCTTAGTGTGGAATTCACCCCTCCACTTT
J: TRBJ2-3; size: NA; D: NA; V: TRBV5-1; CDR3: CASSLTQFTDTQYF; DNA: TGCGCCAGCAGTCTTACTCAATTCACAGATACGCAGTATTTT
J: TRBJ2-3; size: NA; D: TRBD2; V: TRBV20-1; CDR3: CSASPSSGASTDTQYF; DNA: TGCAGTGCTAGTCCTTCTAGCGGGGCGAGCACAGATACGCAGTATTTT
J: TRBJ1-1; size: few; D: NA; V: TRBV2; CDR3: CASTGLLGNTEAFF; DNA: TGTGCCAGCACCGGGCTCTTAGGGAACACTGAAGCTTTCTTT
J: TRBJ1-3; size: once; D: NA; V: TRBV19; CDR3: CASSIQMSSGNTIYF; DNA: TGTGCCAGTAGTATACAGATGAGCTCTGGAAACACCATATATTTT
J: TRBJ2-5; size: few; D: NA; V: TRBV11-2; CDR3: CASSLVGNQYF; DNA: TGTGCCAGCAGCTTAGTAGGGAACCAGTACTTC
J: TRBJ2-1; size: few; D: TRBD2; V: TRBV12-3/TRBV12-4; CDR3: CASVSGGRGTSYNEQFF; DNA: TGTGCCAGCGTAAGCGGGGGGCGGGGGACATCCTACAATGAGCAGTTCTTC
J: TRBJ2-2; size: few; D: NA; V: TRBV2; CDR3: CASRWTHGELFF; DNA: TGTGCCAGCAGGTGGACGCACGGGGAGCTGTTTTTT
J: TRBJ2-1; size: few; D: TRBD1; V: TRBV5-5; CDR3: CASSIRRDRGLDEQFF; DNA: TGTGCCAGCAGCATACGCCGGGACAGGGGGCTCGATGAGCAGTTCTTC
J: TRBJ2-5; size: NA; D: TRBD2; V: TRBV20-1; CDR3: CSAQTGTSGTQETQYF; DNA: TGCAGTGCTCAGACCGGGACTAGCGGGACTCAAGAGACCCAGTACTTC
J: TRBJ2-5; size: NA; D: NA; V: TRBV12-3/TRBV12-4; CDR3: CASSPVEEETQYF; DNA: TGTGCCAGCAGTCCCGTGGAAGAAGAGACCCAGTACTTC
J: TRBJ1-6; size: many; D: TRBD1; V: TRBV4-2; CDR3: CASSQDLGQESSPLHF; DNA: TGTGCCAGCAGCCAAGATCTGGGACAGGAGAGTTCACCCCTCCACTTT
J: TRBJ2-6; size: NA; D: NA; V: TRBV18; CDR3: CASSPVASSSHGANVLTF; DNA: TGTGCCAGCTCACCTGTAGCCTCTTCATCTCACGGGGCCAACGTCCTGACTTTC
J: TRBJ2-3; size: few; D: NA; V: TRBV5-1; CDR3: CASSLVRVGPTDTQYF; DNA: TGCGCCAGCAGCTTGGTGAGGGTGGGCCCCACAGATACGCAGTATTTT
J: TRBJ2-3; size: NA; D: TRBD2; V: TRBV20-1; CDR3: CSASPGGDTQYF; DNA: TGCAGTGCTTCGCCCGGGGGGGATACGCAGTATTTT
J: TRBJ1-1; size: NA; D: TRBD1; V: TRBV5-1; CDR3: CASSYNRGNTEAFF; DNA: TGCGCCAGCAGCTATAACAGGGGGAACACTGAAGCTTTCTTT
J: TRBJ2-3; size: once; D: NA; V: TRBV11-3; CDR3: CASSLQGRDTDTQYF; DNA: TGTGCCAGCAGCTTACAGGGGCGGGACACAGATACGCAGTATTTT
J: TRBJ2-1; size: few; D: TRBD1; V: TRBV2; CDR3: CASGPRDRPHEQFF; DNA: TGTGCCAGTGGGCCCCGGGACAGACCCCATGAGCAGTTCTTC
J: TRBJ2-3; size: NA; D: NA; V: TRBV12-3/TRBV12-4; CDR3: CASSFEHTDTQYF; DNA: TGTGCCAGCAGTTTCGAGCATACAGATACGCAGTATTTT
J: TRBJ1-1; size: many; D: NA; V: TRBV11-1; CDR3: CASREDTEAFF; DNA: TGTGCCAGCCGGGAGGACACTGAAGCTTTCTTT
J: TRBJ1-5; size: NA; D: TRBD1; V: TRBV28; CDR3: CASSAGTAGQPQHF; DNA: TGTGCCAGCAGCGCCGGGACAGCGGGTCAGCCCCAGCATTTT
J: TRBJ2-3; size: few; D: NA; V: TRBV6-4; CDR3: CASSVTRMADTQYF; DNA: TGTGCCAGCAGTGTCACTAGAATGGCAGATACGCAGTATTTT
J: TRBJ2-5; size: few; D: TRBD1; V: TRBV6-2/TRBV6-3; CDR3: CASSYGTGDETQYF; DNA: TGTGCCAGCAGTTACGGGACAGGGGACGAGACCCAGTACTTC
J: TRBJ2-2; size: once; D: NA; V: TRBV10-1; CDR3: CASSEVVENTGELFF; DNA: TGCGCCAGCAGTGAGGTGGTAGAGAACACCGGGGAGCTGTTTTTT
J: TRBJ2-3; size: once; D: NA; V: TRBV5-6; CDR3: CASSLEELAQYF; DNA: TGTGCCAGCAGCTTGGAAGAGTTGGCGCAGTATTTT
J: TRBJ2-3; size: few; D: NA; V: TRBV19; CDR3: CASSIVTADTQYF; DNA: TGTGCCAGTAGTATAGTGACAGCAGATACGCAGTATTTT
J: TRBJ1-3; size: few; D: TRBD1; V: TRBV12-3/TRBV12-4; CDR3: CASRPPGTGRNTIYF; DNA: TGTGCCAGCAGACCTCCCGGGACAGGGAGAAACACCATATATTTT
J: TRBJ2-5; size: NA; D: NA; V: TRBV18; CDR3: CASSGNSNQETQYF; DNA: TGTGCCAGCTCTGGAAACAGTAACCAAGAGACCCAGTACTTC
J: TRBJ1-1; size: NA; D: TRBD1; V: TRBV5-1; CDR3: CASSLLTGAGTEAFF; DNA: TGCGCCAGCAGCTTGTTGACAGGGGCGGGCACTGAAGCTTTCTTT
J: TRBJ1-6; size: NA; D: NA; V: TRBV18; CDR3: CASSPPRVQGSPLHF; DNA: TGTGCCAGCTCACCACCACGGGTACAGGGTTCACCCCTCCACTTT
J: TRBJ2-5; size: NA; D: TRBD2; V: TRBV5-1; CDR3: CASSLGSGRRETQYF; DNA: TGCGCCAGCAGCTTGGGGTCCGGGAGGAGAGAGACCCAGTACTTC
J: TRBJ1-5; size: NA; D: NA; V: TRBV6-2/TRBV6-3; CDR3: CASSLAAGRAQHF; DNA: TGTGCCAGCAGTCTTGCGGCCGGTAGGGCCCAGCATTTT
J: TRBJ2-7; size: few; D: TRBD2; V: TRBV12-3/TRBV12-4; CDR3: CASSHSGEGGRQYF; DNA: TGTGCCAGCAGTCATAGCGGGGAAGGCGGGCGGCAGTACTTC
J: TRBJ2-2; size: many; D: NA; V: TRBV7-7; CDR3: CASSLDPGAGELFF; DNA: TGTGCTAGCAGCTTAGATCCGGGGGCCGGGGAGCTGTTTTTT
J: TRBJ1-1; size: NA; D: TRBD1; V: TRBV7-6; CDR3: CASSLGTGETEAFF; DNA: TGTGCCAGCAGCTTAGGGACAGGGGAGACTGAAGCTTTCTTT
J: TRBJ2-3; size: many; D: NA; V: TRBV5-1; CDR3: CASIRGSGGTDTQYF; DNA: TGCGCCAGCATCCGAGGTAGCGGAGGCACAGATACGCAGTATTTT
J: TRBJ2-5; size: many; D: NA; V: TRBV5-1; CDR3: CASSFDGSAEETQYF; DNA: TGCGCCAGCAGCTTCGACGGTTCGGCGGAAGAGACCCAGTACTTC